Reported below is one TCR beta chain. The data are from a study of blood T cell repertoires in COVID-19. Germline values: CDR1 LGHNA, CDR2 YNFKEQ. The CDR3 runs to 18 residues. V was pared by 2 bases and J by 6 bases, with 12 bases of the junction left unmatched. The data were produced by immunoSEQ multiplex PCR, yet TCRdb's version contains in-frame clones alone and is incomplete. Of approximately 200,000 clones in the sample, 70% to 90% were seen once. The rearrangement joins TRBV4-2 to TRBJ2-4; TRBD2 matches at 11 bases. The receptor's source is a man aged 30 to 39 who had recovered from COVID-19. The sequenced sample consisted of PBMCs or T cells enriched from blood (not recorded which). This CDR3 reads CASSQTPTLAGGGNIQYF. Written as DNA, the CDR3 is TGTGCCAGCAGCCAAACACCTACTCTAGCGGGGGGAGGAAACATTCAGTACTTC.